These 32 T cell receptor beta chains share one sample of origin, sequenced in a study of CD8+CD57+ T cells in acquired aplastic anemia. Investigators profiled TCR beta VDJ and CDR3 from genomic DNA template. Using its own MiXCR run on the reads, TCRdb lists one record per CDR3 protein. The repertoire holds 300,000 or so distinct CDR3 sequences, with roughly half as singletons. Sequencing used sorted CD4+, CD8+, or CD8+CD57+ T cells (not recorded which) from PBMCs. Source of these receptors: a human donor with severe aplastic anemia or a healthy control (not recorded which).

There are many counts of this clonotype. The gene calls are TRBV7-3 and TRBJ2-1; 11 bases fit TRBD2. The CDR3 spans 16 residues. Germline CDR1 and CDR2: SGHTA and FQGTGA. The J segment lost 8 bases and the V segment lost 4 bases, leaving 10 bases of the junction unmatched. The CDR3 DNA sequence: TGTGCCAGCAGCTGGGGACTAGCGGTCCTTCGCGATGAGCAGTTCTTC. Translation gives CASSWGLAVLRDEQFF.

This CDR3 reads CASSQLTGNYNEQFF. The DNA for the CDR3 is TGTGCCAGCAGCCAACTGACAGGGAACTACAATGAGCAGTTCTTC. The chain uses TRBV7-8 and TRBJ2-1; 7 nucleotides line up with TRBD1. Trimming removed 5 bases from V and 3 bases from J; junction bases left unmatched: 7. Per the germline V gene, CDR1 is SGHVS and CDR2 is FQNEAQ. The CDR3 runs 15 residues. The entire variable domain, with the rest obtained from reference TRBV7-8 and TRBJ2-1, is as follows: GAGVSQSPRYKVAKRGQDVALRCDPISGHVSLFWYQQALGQGPEFLTYFQNEAQLDKSGLPSDRFFAERPEGSVSTLKIQRTQQEDSAVYLCASSQLTGNYNEQFFGPGTRLTVL.

In its sample, this clonotype was seen many times. The V gene is TRBV7-3, the J gene TRBJ2-7; TRBD1 agrees at 7 bases. This CDR3 spans 15 amino acids. The V segment lost 5 bases and the J segment 0 bases; nucleotides outside the gene matches: 7. CDR1 is SGHTA, CDR2 FQGTGA, per germline. CDR3 nucleotides: TGTGCCAGCAGCCCGGGGTCAGGGGGCTCCTACGAGCAGTACTTC. As protein: CASSPGSGGSYEQYF.

This chain joins TRBV6-6 and TRBJ2-1; D may be TRBD1 (6 bases). The CDR3 has 15 amino acids. The germline V and J ends were trimmed by 5 bases and 5 bases, with 16 bases remaining between them. CDR1 and CDR2 (germline): MNHNY, SVGAGI (reference sequence). CDR3 in amino acids: CASSGESGDDNEQFF. CDR3 in DNA: TGTGCCAGCAGTGGGGAGTCAGGGGATGACAATGAGCAGTTCTTC.

The CDR3 spells CATSDPAGRGRRNSPLHF. CDR3 in DNA: TGTGCCACCAGTGATCCCGCCGGGAGGGGGCGAAGAAATTCACCCCTCCACTTT. This chain connects TRBV24-1 to TRBJ1-6; TRBD1 matches at 7 bases. Germline lookup yields CDR1 KGHDR and CDR2 SFDVKD. Unmatched junction bases numbered 14, after V lost 3 bases and J lost 7 bases. This CDR3 has 18 residues.

The CDR3 DNA reads as TGTGCCAGTAGTCCTTCGGGGTTCAACGAGCAGTACTTC. The encoded protein is CASSPSGFNEQYF. This chain uses TRBV19 with TRBJ2-7; D might be TRBD2 (5 bases). The CDR3 is 13 residues long. V lost 5 bases and J lost 5, with 13 bases in between. Germline V lookup: CDR1 LNHDA, CDR2 SQIVND (reference sequence).

The chain recombines TRBV2 with TRBJ2-3; 12 bases agree with TRBD2. V was pared by 8 bases and J by 2 bases, with 11 bases of the junction left unmatched. Germline CDR1 reads SNHLY; CDR2 reads FYNNEI. This CDR3 region has 17 residues. CDR3 in DNA: TGTGCCAGCCACCTAACTTGGACTAGCGGGACCACAGATACGCAGTATTTT. Translation: CASHLTWTSGTTDTQYF.

The chain employs TRBV20-1 and TRBJ1-1; 7 nucleotides align to TRBD1. Trimming at V came to 1 base and at J to 3 bases, leaving 2 bases not matched to a gene. Germline V gene lookup returns CDR1 DFQATT and CDR2 SNEGSKA (reference sequence). The CDR3 has 13 residues. CDR3 protein: CSARGQGDTEAFF. DNA for the CDR3: TGCAGTGCTAGAGGGCAGGGGGACACTGAAGCTTTCTTT.

The chain carries TRBV20-1 and TRBJ2-3; 8 bases match TRBD2. The CDR3 is 16 amino acids. The junction had 9 bases not matched to a gene; V was cut back by 0 bases and J by 4 bases. CDR1 is DFQATT and CDR2 is SNEGSKA in the germline V gene (reference sequence). The CDR3 DNA is TGCAGTGCTAGAGATTGGGGAGCCGGGAGGGCAGATACGCAGTATTTT. Protein: CSARDWGAGRADTQYF.

The chain has TRBV5-6 and TRBJ2-1; maybe TRBD2 (6 bases). Germline CDR1 reads SGHDT; CDR2 reads YYEEEE. Between the trimmed V and J ends, which lost 3 bases and 5 bases, there was a span of 18 bases. This CDR3 is 16 amino acids long. This CDR3 reads CASSWPGLSRNNEQFF. CDR3 nucleotide sequence: TGTGCCAGCAGCTGGCCGGGACTTAGTCGAAACAATGAGCAGTTCTTC.

The chain recombines TRBV29-1 with TRBJ1-2; D is unclear. Germline CDR1 reads SQVTM; CDR2 reads ANQGSEA. The CDR3 sequence is 13 residues long. Trimming stripped 4 bases from V and 5 bases from J, with 14 bases between. This CDR3 is CSVGGTEGYGYTF. The CDR3 nucleotides read TGCAGCGTTGGCGGAACGGAGGGATATGGCTACACCTTC.

This clonotype was seen at least ten times. The V and J genes are TRBV2 and TRBJ1-4, with D possibly being TRBD1 (5 bases). CDR3 length: 15 residues. The germline V gene encodes CDR1 SNHLY and CDR2 FYNNEI. Trimming pared 2 bases from V and 8 bases from J, leaving 15 bases between. This CDR3 reads CASSETGGKDEKLFF. In DNA form, the CDR3 reads TGTGCCAGCAGTGAAACTGGGGGGAAAGACGAAAAACTGTTTTTT.

V gene TRBV20-1 combines with J gene TRBJ2-7; weak D call: TRBD1 (6 bases). CDR1 is DFQATT, CDR2 SNEGSKA, per germline (reference sequence). This CDR3 has 15 residues. Trimming took off 0 bases at V and 1 base at J, with 13 bases between the two ends. The CDR3 DNA follows: TGCAGTGCTAGAGAAGGGGGTTGGGCGTCCTACGAGCAGTACTTC. As protein: CSAREGGWASYEQYF.

J is TRBJ2-7 and V is TRBV7-2; D is perhaps TRBD1 or TRBD2 (5 bases each). The V gene's germline CDR1 is SGHTA and CDR2 FQGNSA. The CDR3 is 13 amino acids. Trimming removed 0 bases at V and 11 bases at J, with 14 bases between. Here the CDR3 DNA reads TGTGCCAGCAGCTTAGCCGGGACCTCAGCGGAGTACTTC. This encodes CASSLAGTSAEYF.

This rearrangement joins TRBV12-5 to TRBJ2-7; maybe TRBD2 (6 bases). The V gene's germline CDR1 is LGHNT and CDR2 FRNRAP. V lost 1 base and J 8 bases, leaving 15 bases between the germline ends. The CDR3 sequence is 14 residues long. The CDR3: CASGLGHLLAQQYF. In DNA, the CDR3 is TGTGCTAGTGGTTTGGGGCACCTCCTAGCGCAGCAGTACTTC. The full variable domain, in which reference TRBV12-5 and TRBJ2-7 provide the parts outside the CDR3, is DARVTQTPRHKVTEMGQEVTMRCQPILGHNTVFWYRQTMMQGLELLAYFRNRAPLDDSGMPKDRFSAEMPDATLATLKIQPSEPRDSAVYFCASGLGHLLAQQYFGPGTRLTVT.

The gene calls are TRBV7-9 and TRBJ1-4, with 7 positions matching TRBD1. The trim removed 10 bases at V and 6 bases at J, leaving 8 bases unmatched. The V gene's germline CDR1 is SEHNR and CDR2 FQNEAQ (reference sequence). The CDR3 is made up of 13 amino acids. CDR3 in amino acids: CAITGDVDEKLFF. In DNA form, the CDR3 reads TGTGCCATCACAGGGGATGTCGATGAAAAACTGTTTTTT.

The sample holds many counts of this clonotype. CDR3: CASSVTQGTDGYTF. DNA for the CDR3: TGTGCCAGCAGCGTAACACAGGGAACGGATGGCTACACCTTC. This chain joins TRBV9 and TRBJ1-2, with D possibly being TRBD1 (6 bases). The germline V gene encodes CDR1 SGDLS and CDR2 YYNGEE. V lost 1 base and J lost 6, with 13 bases in between. The CDR3 consists of 14 residues.

The chain combines TRBV2 with TRBJ2-3; D remains unclear. Deletions cut 3 bases from V and 3 bases from J, with 7 bases between. The CDR3 is made up of 13 amino acids. Germline-derived CDR1 and CDR2 are SNHLY and FYNNEI. This CDR3 reads CASSDGRTDTQYF. CDR3 DNA sequence: TGTGCCAGCAGTGATGGTCGAACAGATACGCAGTATTTT.

Worth noting for this clonotype: The CDR3 carries no conserved terminal phenylalanine or tryptophan, so it likely arises from a read error. It is unclear where the CDR3 begins or ends on the DNA, so no DNA is shown, and the CDR3 is as TCRdb lists it. The J gene is TRBJ1-1, the V gene TRBV12-3 or TRBV12-4; the table gives TRBD1 as D, unverified against the DNA. The CDR3 is 14 amino acids long, termini counted. This chain's CDR3 is CASREGTVNTEALL.

The gene calls are TRBV7-2 and TRBJ2-7; 9 nucleotides match TRBD1. Trimming removed 5 bases from V and 10 bases from J; junction bases left unmatched: 12. Germline V gene data show CDR1 as SGHTA and CDR2 as FQGNSA. The CDR3 covers 14 residues. The CDR3, as DNA: TGTGCCAGCAGCGCCCGACAGGGGGGGGACTCACAGTACTTC. Its protein is CASSARQGGDSQYF. Drawing the rest from reference TRBV7-2 and TRBJ2-7, the complete variable domain is GAGVSQSPSNKVTEKGKDVELRCDPISGHTALYWYRQSLGQGLEFLIYFQGNSAPDKSGLPSDRFSAERTGGSVSTLTIQRTQQEDSAVYLCASSARQGGDSQYFGPGTRLTVT.

This chain joins TRBV7-2 and TRBJ2-3, with 12 bases lining up with TRBD2. The germline gives CDR1 SGHTA, CDR2 FQGNSA. V gave up 5 bases and J gave up 3 bases; unmatched junction bases: 6. The CDR3 consists of 16 residues. The chain's CDR3 is CASSKGLAGRTDTQYF. As DNA, the CDR3 is TGTGCCAGCAGCAAGGGACTAGCGGGTCGGACAGATACGCAGTATTTT.

This chain joins TRBV29-1 and TRBJ2-1, with D uncertain. The CDR3 consists of 12 residues. From germline, CDR1 is SQVTM and CDR2 ANQGSEA. Trimming took off 6 bases at V and 7 bases at J, with 13 bases between the two ends. CDR3 nucleotides: TGCAGCGTGACCACCCCAGGTAATGAGCAGTTCTTC. Translation: CSVTTPGNEQFF.

The rearrangement links TRBV19 to TRBJ1-5, with 9 bases matching TRBD1. Germline V lookup: CDR1 LNHDA, CDR2 SQIVND (reference sequence). The CDR3 runs 14 residues. V shed 6 bases, J shed 5 bases, and the junction held 5 bases outside the gene matches. The CDR3 sequence is CASSPTGGDQPQHF. The CDR3 nucleotides are TGTGCCAGTAGCCCGACAGGGGGGGATCAGCCCCAGCATTTT.

The table lists this clonotype with many counts. CDR3 in DNA: TGTGCCAGCAGCTTGACCGCCAGGGCGGGTAACTATGGCTACACCTTC. This gives the protein CASSLTARAGNYGYTF. V is TRBV7-8 and J is TRBJ1-2, with a possible D match to TRBD1 (5 bases). The V and J ends lost 3 bases and 1 base respectively, with 15 bases between them. This CDR3 comprises 16 residues. Germline CDR1 is SGHVS and CDR2 is FQNEAQ.

In the case of this clonotype: One end of the junction is discordant with germline, which a read error may explain. The chain employs TRBV5-4 and TRBJ1-1, with no clear D. This CDR3 has 9 amino acids. CDR1 is SGHNT and CDR2 is YYREEE in the germline V gene (reference sequence). CDR3 in amino acids: CASSPEAFF. Written as DNA, the CDR3 is TGCGCCAGCAGCCCTGAAGCTTTCTTT.

This chain uses TRBV2 with TRBJ2-3; TRBD2 matches 8 bases. Trimming took 7 bases from V and 3 from J; bases not matched to a gene: 12. Looked up from germline, CDR1 is SNHLY and CDR2 is FYNNEI. The CDR3 contains 16 residues. The CDR3 DNA reads as TGTGCCAGCACTCGGATTAGCGGGACCCCGACAGATACGCAGTATTTT. It encodes CASTRISGTPTDTQYF.

V gene TRBV7-3 combines with J gene TRBJ2-7, with D possibly being TRBD1 or TRBD2 (7 bases each). Germline V CDR1 and CDR2: SGHTA, FQGTGA. The CDR3 length is 14 residues. Trimming stripped 10 bases from V and 0 bases from J, with 16 bases between. CDR3 sequence: CAISERDSSYEQYF. The CDR3 region has the DNA TGTGCCATCAGTGAGCGGGACAGCTCCTACGAGCAGTACTTC. Combining the CDR3 with reference TRBV7-3 and TRBJ2-7 gives the whole variable domain GAGVSQTPSNKVTEKGKYVELRCDPISGHTALYWYRQSLGQGPEFLIYFQGTGAADDSGLPNDRFFAVRPEGSVSTLKIQRTERGDSAVYLCAISERDSSYEQYFGPGTRLTVT.

V and J are TRBV9 and TRBJ2-7, with 7 bases identical to TRBD2. Trimming cost V 3 bases and J 3 bases; bases outside gene matches: 6. This CDR3 has 14 residues. Per the germline V gene, CDR1 is SGDLS and CDR2 is YYNGEE. The CDR3 DNA reads as TGTGCCAGCAGCGCGCTACCGGGAGGCTACGAGCAGTACTTC. As protein: CASSALPGGYEQYF.

On this clonotype: The junction shows a germline mismatch at one end, possibly a read error. J is TRBJ1-1 and V is TRBV7-3, with TRBD1 as a possible D gene (5 bases). The germline CDR1 and CDR2 sequences are SGHTA and FQGTGA. CDR3 length equals 14 residues. CDR3 sequence: CASSPGYGSTEASF. CDR3 DNA sequence: TGTGCTAGCAGCCCAGGGTACGGGTCCACTGAAGCTTCCTTT.

There are many counts of this clonotype. The chain links TRBV12-3 or TRBV12-4 to TRBJ2-7; a weak D match, TRBD2 (5 bases). CDR3 size: 13 residues. The ends were cut back, 8 bases at V and 4 bases at J, with 15 bases in the middle. The CDR3 sequence is CASSRGSRYEQYF. CDR3 DNA sequence: TGTGCCAGCTCCCGAGGGAGTAGGTACGAGCAGTACTTC.

This clonotype was recorded a few times. A much larger clone lies one base from this, so it may be a read error. CDR3 in amino acids: CASSQDGGAATYGYAF. The CDR3 nucleotides are TGCGCCAGCAGCCAAGATGGCGGGGCAGCCACCTATGGCTACGCCTTC. This rearrangement joins TRBV4-3 to TRBJ1-2, with D perhaps TRBD1 (5 bases). In germline, CDR1 is LGHNA, CDR2 YSLEER. This CDR3 comprises 16 residues.

The rearrangement joins TRBV7-9 to TRBJ2-7; D may be TRBD1 or TRBD2 (5 bases each). This CDR3 contains 12 residues. V was cut by 0 bases and J by 6 bases, with 6 bases left in between. Germline V gene lookup returns CDR1 SEHNR and CDR2 FQNEAQ (reference sequence). CDR3 protein: CASSLAGPEQYF. The DNA for the CDR3 is TGTGCCAGCAGCTTAGCGGGACCCGAGCAGTACTTC.